Below are 10 T cell receptor beta chains sequenced from a single sample in a study of blood T cell repertoires in COVID-19. The repertoire was sequenced with immunoSEQ multiplex PCR; TCRdb's copy has only in-frame clones and lacks some. The profile shows hundreds of thousands of clones, 80% to 90% of them singletons. Input material: peripheral blood. All receptors come from a woman aged 45-65 years with acute or convalescent COVID-19.

The chain combines TRBV9 with TRBJ2-3; 7 nucleotides match TRBD2. CDR3 length equals 16 residues. Trimming cost V 4 bases and J 0 bases; bases outside gene matches: 8. CDR1 is SGDLS and CDR2 is YYNGEE in the germline V gene. CDR3 nucleotides: TGTGCCAGCAGCCGCGGGGAGCGGGGAAGCACAGATACGCAGTATTTT. It translates to CASSRGERGSTDTQYF.

The CDR3 here is CASSLGGMAGTQETQYF. The CDR3 DNA is TGTGCCAGCAGTCTGGGAGGAATGGCGGGTACACAAGAGACCCAGTACTTC. This chain uses TRBV6-2 or TRBV6-3 with TRBJ2-5, with D perhaps TRBD2 (6 bases). Trimming stripped 5 bases from V and 2 bases from J, with 21 bases between. CDR3 length equals 17 residues. Germline V gene data show CDR1 as MNHEY and CDR2 as SVGEGT.

This CDR3 reads CASSPGLAPWEQYF. CDR3 sequence (DNA): TGTGCCAGCAGCCCGGGACTAGCGCCTTGGGAGCAGTACTTC. The chain combines TRBV5-4 with TRBJ2-7; 10 bases are a match to TRBD2. The CDR3 runs 14 residues. Germline V lookup: CDR1 SGHNT, CDR2 YYREEE (reference sequence). The V segment lost 4 bases and the J segment 7 bases; nucleotides outside the gene matches: 8.

The chain employs TRBV3-1 (or the pseudogene TRBV3-2) and TRBJ1-3; tentative D call: TRBD1 (5 bases). CDR1 and CDR2 (germline): LGHDT, YNNKEL (reference sequence). The ends were cut back, 3 bases at V and 0 bases at J, with 12 bases in the middle. The CDR3 length is 16 residues. The CDR3 sequence is CASSHARQTSGNTIYF. CDR3 DNA: TGTGCCAGCAGCCATGCGCGACAGACCTCTGGAAACACCATATATTTT.

This clone has only a few counts. The gene calls are TRBV25-1 and TRBJ1-5; 7 positions agree with TRBD1. The CDR3 covers 12 residues. The J segment lost 7 bases and the V segment lost 4 bases, leaving 1 base of the junction unmatched. Germline V gene lookup returns CDR1 MGHDK and CDR2 SYGVNS. This chain's CDR3 is CASSGQGQPQHF. In DNA, the CDR3 is TGTGCCAGCAGTGGACAGGGCCAGCCCCAGCATTTT.

The V gene is TRBV10-3, the J gene TRBJ2-7, with a tentative D call TRBD2 (6 bases). Trimming removed 3 bases at V and 2 bases at J, with 11 bases between. The CDR3 runs to 14 residues. Germline CDR1 reads ENHRY; CDR2 reads SYGVKD. The CDR3 is CAISEAGGAYEQYF. CDR3 nucleotide sequence: TGTGCCATCAGTGAAGCCGGAGGGGCCTACGAGCAGTACTTC.

This rearrangement joins TRBV6-5 to TRBJ2-7; D is possibly TRBD2 (6 bases). Germline V gene data show CDR1 as MNHEY and CDR2 as SVGAGI. CDR3 length equals 15 residues. V gave up 6 bases and J gave up 5 bases, with 20 bases separating them. The CDR3 bases are TGTGCCAGCAGACCTCTCCCGGGAGACATCGACGAGCAGTACTTC. Amino acid sequence: CASRPLPGDIDEQYF.

This clone was observed a handful of times. This chain connects TRBV24-1 to TRBJ1-5; D is possibly TRBD1 (5 bases). V was clipped by 0 bases and J by 5 bases, with 7 bases between them. This CDR3 is built from 14 residues. Germline CDR1 and CDR2: KGHDR and SFDVKD. The CDR3, as DNA: TGTGCCACCAGTGATTTGACAGGCGATCAGCCCCAGCATTTT. Translation gives CATSDLTGDQPQHF.

The rearrangement links TRBV28 to TRBJ1-6, with 8 bases identical to TRBD1. V was pared by 9 bases and J by 6 bases, with 4 bases of the junction left unmatched. Germline V gene sequence: CDR1 MDHEN, CDR2 SYDVKM. The CDR3 totals 13 residues. CDR3 sequence (DNA): TGTGCCAGTCGGGACAGGACTAATTCACCCCTCCACTTT. It is translated as CASRDRTNSPLHF.

The rearrangement joins TRBV18 to TRBJ1-1; D is perhaps TRBD1 (5 bases). Trimming pared 1 base from V and 3 bases from J, leaving 6 bases between. From germline, CDR1 is KGHSH and CDR2 LQKENI. CDR3 length: 13 amino acids. The DNA of the CDR3 is TGTGCCAGCTCACCACTCAGGGACACTGAAGCTTTCTTT. Translation: CASSPLRDTEAFF.